The rows below give T cell receptor beta chains drawn from one sample of a study of blood T cell repertoires in COVID-19. TCRdb keeps only in-frame clones here, not all; method: immunoSEQ multiplex PCR. The sample yields over 250,000 clones, about 88% seen once. The material sequenced was peripheral blood. Receptor source: a woman in her 70s with COVID-19, enrolled during active disease. The CDR3 runs from the conserved cysteine through the conserved F or W. The order of the fields is clone size, D gene, J gene, V gene, CDR3 DNA, CDR3 protein. A D gene is named only where the DNA matches it firmly. Clone size is given for some rows only: seen once, a few or many times, or a class if the clone is expanded.

>NA|TRBD1|TRBJ2-7|TRBV5-1
TGCGCCAGCAGCTTTTTGGGGGACAGGGCCACCTACGAGCAGTACTTC
CASSFLGDRATYEQYF
>NA|NA|TRBJ1-1|TRBV10-3
TGTGCCATCAGCCCGGACATGAACACTGAAGCTTTCTTT
CAISPDMNTEAFF
>NA|NA|TRBJ1-1|TRBV6-5
TGTGCCAGCAGTCCCTCGGAAGGGAGGGCTGAAGCTTTCTTT
CASSPSEGRAEAFF
>NA|TRBD2|TRBJ2-3|TRBV3-1/TRBV3-2
TGTGCCAGCAGCCTGGGGACTAACAGAGATACGCAGTATTTT
CASSLGTNRDTQYF
>NA|TRBD1|TRBJ1-5|TRBV5-5
TGTGCCAGCAGCTTGGGACAGGGTGATCAGCCCCAGCATTTT
CASSLGQGDQPQHF
>once|NA|TRBJ1-1|TRBV29-1
TGCAGCGGCCCAGAGGAGGGAGGTACTGAAGCTTTCTTT
CSGPEEGGTEAFF
>NA|TRBD1|TRBJ2-7|TRBV7-8
TGTGCCAGCAGCGTTCGGACAGGGGCCTACGAGCAGTACTTC
CASSVRTGAYEQYF
>NA|NA|TRBJ2-5|TRBV2
TGTGCCAGCAGCCGAGACCGGGGGCAAGAGACCCAGTACTTC
CASSRDRGQETQYF
>NA|TRBD2|TRBJ2-7|TRBV5-1
TGCGCCAGCAGCTTTAGCGGGGGGGCCAACGAGCAGTACTTC
CASSFSGGANEQYF
>NA|TRBD1|TRBJ1-2|TRBV24-1
TGTGCCACCAGTCCGCGCGGGACAGGGGGCGAGGGCTACACCTTC
CATSPRGTGGEGYTF
>NA|NA|TRBJ1-2|TRBV7-9
TGTGCCAGCAGCCTACAACCGGGACAAATACATAACTATGGCTACACCTTC
CASSLQPGQIHNYGYTF
>NA|TRBD1|TRBJ1-1|TRBV7-2
TGTGCCAGCACCCGATTACAGGGGATGAACACTGAAGCTTTCTTT
CASTRLQGMNTEAFF
>NA|NA|TRBJ1-3|TRBV19
TGTGCCAGTAGTAGGGACAAAGGCCACTCTGGAAACACCATATATTTT
CASSRDKGHSGNTIYF
>once|TRBD2|TRBJ2-5|TRBV7-9
TGTGCCAGCAGCTTAGGGACTAGCGGGGGTCGAGAGACCCAGTACTTC
CASSLGTSGGRETQYF
>NA|TRBD1|TRBJ1-1|TRBV18
TGTGCCAGCTCACCACGGCAGACAGGGGACACTGAAGCTTTCTTT
CASSPRQTGDTEAFF
>once|TRBD2|TRBJ2-7|TRBV2
TGTGCCAGCAGTGATCCCCCGGGACTAGCGCTCTCCGAGCAGTACTTC
CASSDPPGLALSEQYF
>NA|NA|TRBJ1-2|TRBV9
TGTGCCAGCAGCCCACACGCGGCACAAAATTATGGCTACACCTTC
CASSPHAAQNYGYTF
>few|TRBD1|TRBJ1-1|TRBV28
TGTGCCAGCAACAACAGGGGAGAACGGGCTTTCTTT
CASNNRGERAFF
>NA|NA|TRBJ2-1|TRBV5-1
TGCGCCAGCAGCTTTTCTGTCTCAAGCGATGAGCAGTTCTTC
CASSFSVSSDEQFF
>few|NA|TRBJ1-2|TRBV21-1
TGTGCCAGCACCCGAACGGGAATGGGGGGCTACACCTTC
CASTRTGMGGYTF
>NA|NA|TRBJ1-5|TRBV2
TGTGCCAGCCAGGACACACCTTATCGGCCCCAGCATTTT
CASQDTPYRPQHF
>few|NA|TRBJ1-4|TRBV19
TGTGCCAGTAGTAACCGACAGTCTGCAACTAATGAAAAACTGTTTTTT
CASSNRQSATNEKLFF
>NA|NA|TRBJ2-7|TRBV19
TGTGCCAGTAGTATTTACGGCCAGGGTAACGAGCAGTACTTC
CASSIYGQGNEQYF
>NA|NA|TRBJ2-1|TRBV5-8
TGTGCCAGCAGCTTTGGGCTAGCATCCTACAATGAGCAGTTCTTC
CASSFGLASYNEQFF
>NA|TRBD1|TRBJ2-7|TRBV5-6
TGTGCCAGCAGCTACCTCGGGACAGGAAATTACGAGCAGTACTTC
CASSYLGTGNYEQYF
>NA|NA|TRBJ2-1|TRBV18
TGTGCCAGCTCACCACCCGGGAGCGGGGAGCAGTTCTTC
CASSPPGSGEQFF
>NA|TRBD1|TRBJ2-7|TRBV29-1
TGCAGCGCCAGCTCAGGGACAGGGTCCTACGAGCAGTACTTC
CSASSGTGSYEQYF
>NA|TRBD1|TRBJ2-7|TRBV7-2
TGTGCCAGCAGCTTAGCCTCACCAGGGGGCGCGGACGAGCAGTACTTC
CASSLASPGGADEQYF
>NA|NA|TRBJ2-2|TRBV5-1
TGCGCCAGCAGTAGGGACATTTTCACCGGGGAGCTGTTTTTT
CASSRDIFTGELFF
>NA|TRBD2|TRBJ2-5|TRBV12-5
TGTGCTAGCTCCCCGGGGGGGCCGACCCAGTACTTC
CASSPGGPTQYF
>NA|TRBD1|TRBJ1-1|TRBV10-1
TGCGCCAGCCCTGAGGCGGAAACAGGGGGCAAATCTGAAGCTTTCTTT
CASPEAETGGKSEAFF
>NA|TRBD1|TRBJ1-2|TRBV5-4
TGTGCCAGCAGGGCGGACAGGGACTATGGCTACACCTTC
CASRADRDYGYTF
>NA|NA|TRBJ2-7|TRBV29-1
TGCAGCGTAATTACAGGGTTCTCCTACGAGCAGTACTTC
CSVITGFSYEQYF
>few|NA|TRBJ1-5|TRBV20-1
TGCAGTGCTAGTGAAGGGCAGGGCGGTCAGCCCCAGCATTTT
CSASEGQGGQPQHF
>few|TRBD1|TRBJ1-3|TRBV18
TGTGCCAGCTCACCTGACAGGGATAACACCATATATTTT
CASSPDRDNTIYF
>NA|NA|TRBJ1-2|TRBV6-5
TGTGCCAGCACTCGGGGGAACGGGGGCTACACCTTC
CASTRGNGGYTF
>NA|NA|TRBJ1-5|TRBV2
TGTGCCACCGGAGTGGGCAATCAGCCCCAGCATTTT
CATGVGNQPQHF
>NA|TRBD1|TRBJ2-1|TRBV6-5
TGTGCCAGCAACGTGGGACAGGGGGGTAGGAATGAGCAGTTCTTC
CASNVGQGGRNEQFF
>once|TRBD1|TRBJ1-1|TRBV5-1
TGCGCCAGCAGCTTGGATCCAGGGGGCCCTGAAGCTTTCTTT
CASSLDPGGPEAFF
>NA|NA|TRBJ1-5|TRBV19
TGTGCCAGTATCCGCGGGCGCAGAGATAGCAATCAGCCCCAGCATTTT
CASIRGRRDSNQPQHF
>NA|NA|TRBJ1-2|TRBV24-1
TGTGCCACCAGTGATCACGGGACTGCCGGAGGCTACACCTTC
CATSDHGTAGGYTF
>NA|NA|TRBJ2-5|TRBV18
TGTGCCAGCTCACCGAGGCAAGAGACCCAGTACTTC
CASSPRQETQYF
>few|TRBD2|TRBJ2-3|TRBV9
TGTGCCAGCAGGCTCGGACTAGCGGGCACAGATACGCAGTATTTT
CASRLGLAGTDTQYF
>NA|NA|TRBJ1-6|TRBV7-2
TGTGCCAGCAGCTTAGAAGGGGGGGGTTCACCCCTCCACTTT
CASSLEGGGSPLHF
>NA|NA|TRBJ2-1|TRBV10-3
TGTGCCATCAGTGATACGGGAGTCTCCTACAATGAGCAGTTCTTC
CAISDTGVSYNEQFF
>few|TRBD1|TRBJ1-1|TRBV6-5
TGTGCCAGCAGTTACTCAAGGACAGGGTGGAACACTGAAGCTTTCTTT
CASSYSRTGWNTEAFF
>NA|NA|TRBJ2-1|TRBV7-6
TGTGCCAGCAGCTTAGCAATGAGCTCCTACAATGAGCAGTTCTTC
CASSLAMSSYNEQFF
>NA|TRBD1|TRBJ1-2|TRBV7-9
TGTGCCAGCAGCCCAAGGACAGGCGGCTACACCTTC
CASSPRTGGYTF
>few|TRBD1|TRBJ1-5|TRBV4-3
TGCGCCAGCAGCCCAGACAGGGCCAATCAGCCCCAGCATTTT
CASSPDRANQPQHF
>NA|NA|TRBJ2-3|TRBV11-1
TGTGCCAGCAGCCCAACATATAGCACAGATACGCAGTATTTT
CASSPTYSTDTQYF
>NA|NA|TRBJ2-1|TRBV7-8
TGTGCCAGCAGCTTAGGGTCGTGGGGGGGGGCGGAGGAGCAGTTCTTC
CASSLGSWGGAEEQFF
>few|TRBD2|TRBJ2-1|TRBV4-1
TGCGCCAGCAGCCAAGGGACTAGCGGGGGGGAACAGCAGTTCTTC
CASSQGTSGGEQQFF
>NA|TRBD1|TRBJ2-2|TRBV5-6
TGTGCCAGCAGCTCAGGGGGTTGGGCGAGGGGCACCGGGGAGCTGTTTTTT
CASSSGGWARGTGELFF
>NA|TRBD1|TRBJ1-1|TRBV18
TGTGCCAGCTCGCAGACAGGGGAGTACGGCGCTGAAGCTTTCTTT
CASSQTGEYGAEAFF
>NA|TRBD1|TRBJ2-5|TRBV29-1
TGCAGCGTTGAAACCACAGGGGCGGAGACCCAGTACTTC
CSVETTGAETQYF
>NA|NA|TRBJ1-1|TRBV7-2
TGTGCCAGCAGCTTTAGCGCCATGAACACTGAAGCTTTCTTT
CASSFSAMNTEAFF
>NA|TRBD1|TRBJ1-4|TRBV27
TGTGCCAGCAGTCCGACAGGGTTTGCAACTAATGAAAAACTGTTTTTT
CASSPTGFATNEKLFF
>NA|NA|TRBJ1-1|TRBV25-1
TGTGCCAGCACGGTGTCCACTGAAGCTTTCTTT
CASTVSTEAFF
>NA|TRBD2|TRBJ2-7|TRBV7-8
TGTGCCAGCAGCTTAGCGCCGGGACTAAGGGCGGTCGAGCAGTACTTC
CASSLAPGLRAVEQYF